This is a list of T cell receptor beta chains from one sample in a study of cytomegalovirus exposure and HLA in healthy donors. The table came from immunoSEQ multiplex PCR; TCRdb's copy has only in-frame clones and leaves some out. The data contain 110,000 or so clones, approximately 12% of them singletons. Sequences were obtained from PBMCs. These receptors came from a man aged 35-49 years in good health and CMV-seropositive. CDR3s leave out the opening cysteine and the closing phenylalanine or tryptophan.

CDR3 protein | CDR3 length | J gene | V gene
ASKPMGGFREGIQY | 14 | TRBJ2-4 | TRBV5-4
ASSQDRGQADSYNEQF | 16 | TRBJ2-1 | TRBV4-1
ASSLIAGPYEQY | 12 | TRBJ2-7 | TRBV27
ASSLGTGAYGYT | 12 | TRBJ1-2 | TRBV13
ASSPWGGAGQPQH | 13 | TRBJ1-5 | TRBV7-2
ASSLPGTSYNEQF | 13 | TRBJ2-1 | TRBV28
ASSWGTGGNQPQH | 13 | TRBJ1-5 | TRBV27
ASSILAGAQNEQF | 13 | TRBJ2-1 | TRBV6-4
ASSFAGDEYQPQH | 13 | TRBJ1-5 | TRBV27
ASSSPRRQGASYEQY | 15 | TRBJ2-7 | TRBV28
ASSATGSTDTQY | 12 | TRBJ2-3 | TRBV11-2